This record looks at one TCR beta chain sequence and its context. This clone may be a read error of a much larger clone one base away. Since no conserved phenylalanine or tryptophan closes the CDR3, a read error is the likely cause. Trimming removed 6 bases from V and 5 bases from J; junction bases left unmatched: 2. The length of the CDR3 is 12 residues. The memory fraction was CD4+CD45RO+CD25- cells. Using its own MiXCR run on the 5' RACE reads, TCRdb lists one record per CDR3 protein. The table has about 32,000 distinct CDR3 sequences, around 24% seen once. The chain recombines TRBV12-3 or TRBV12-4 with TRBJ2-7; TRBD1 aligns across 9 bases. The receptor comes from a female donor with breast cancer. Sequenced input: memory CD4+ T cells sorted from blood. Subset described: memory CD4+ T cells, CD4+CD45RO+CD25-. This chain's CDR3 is CASSGTGNEQYS. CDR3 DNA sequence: TGTGCCAGCAGCGGGACAGGGAACGAGCAGTACTCC.